A single sample is the source of the 28 T cell receptor beta chains below, sequenced in a study of OX40 agonist ivuxolimab in advanced cancers. TCRdb's table, derived via immunoSEQ multiplex PCR, lists solely in-frame clones and lacks some. Of under 35,000 clones detected, roughly 84% appear once; the ten largest clones hold approximately 20%. The sample consisted of CD4+ or CD8+ T cells sorted from blood, taken in a trial of the OX40 agonist ivuxolimab. The receptors were sampled from an adult with an advanced solid tumor such as melanoma, head and neck, liver or kidney cancer.

The chain has TRBV19 and TRBJ2-1; 14 bases are a match to TRBD2. Germline assignment: CDR1 LNHDA and CDR2 SQIVND (reference sequence). V shed 0 bases and J 9 bases; nucleotides not matched to a gene: 10. The CDR3 totals 18 residues. CDR3 coding DNA: TGTGCCAGTAGTATAGATCTATCCGGACTAGCGGGAGGTGGTGAGCAGTTCTTC. Its translation is CASSIDLSGLAGGGEQFF.

By proportion, this clone is medium-sized. The chain couples TRBV28 to TRBJ2-7; TRBD2 agrees at 12 bases. The CDR3 has 15 amino acids. The germline gives CDR1 MDHEN, CDR2 SYDVKM. Germline trimming cut 6 bases from V and 1 base from J; bases unmatched to any gene: 4. DNA of the CDR3: TGTGCCAGCAGAGTGACTAGCGGGAGATCCTACGAGCAGTACTTC. Translation: CASRVTSGRSYEQYF.

The genes are TRBV5-1 and TRBJ2-7; D is uncertain. V was clipped by 0 bases and J by 2 bases, with 9 bases between them. CDR1 is SGHRS and CDR2 is YFSETQ in the germline V gene. The CDR3 totals 14 residues. CDR3 loop: CASSLAGRPYEQYF. The CDR3 region has the DNA TGCGCCAGCAGCTTGGCGGGCCGGCCCTACGAGCAGTACTTC.

This sequence joins TRBV27 and TRBJ1-5, with D hard to call. The CDR3 is made up of 18 amino acids. CDR1 is MNHEY, CDR2 SMNVEV, per germline (reference sequence). Deletions cut 0 bases from V and 0 bases from J, with 15 bases between. CDR3 DNA: TGTGCCAGCAGTTTATCCGGAGGTTACCCCATTAGCAATCAGCCCCAGCATTTT. Amino acids: CASSLSGGYPISNQPQHF.

The chain carries TRBV10-3 and TRBJ2-6; TRBD1 is a possible D gene (6 bases). The V gene lost 3 bases and the J gene lost 0 bases, with 9 bases spanning the gap. The CDR3 totals 16 residues. CDR1 is ENHRY and CDR2 is SYGVKD in the germline V gene. The CDR3 coding sequence is TGTGCCATCAGTGACTCACAGGGCTCTGGGGCCAACGTCCTGACTTTC. As protein: CAISDSQGSGANVLTF.

V is TRBV9 and J is TRBJ1-5; D is perhaps TRBD1 (5 bases). V lost 3 bases and J 1 base, leaving 11 bases between the germline ends. The germline CDR1 and CDR2 sequences are SGDLS and YYNGEE. The CDR3 has 15 amino acids. The CDR3 is CASSGGQGSNQPQHF. The CDR3 region has the DNA TGTGCCAGCAGCGGAGGGCAGGGAAGCAATCAGCCCCAGCATTTT.

This clone is classed as medium-sized (0.01 to 0.1%). V usage is TRBV7-2 and J usage is TRBJ1-1; 8 bases are shared with TRBD1. The J segment lost 4 bases and the V segment lost 6 bases, leaving 7 bases of the junction unmatched. The CDR3 extends over 14 amino acids. Looked up from germline, CDR1 is SGHTA and CDR2 is FQGNSA. CDR3 amino acids: CASRPTTGGTEAFF. The CDR3 nucleotides are TGTGCCAGCAGGCCAACAACAGGGGGCACTGAAGCTTTCTTT.

The V gene is TRBV27, the J gene TRBJ1-6; no firm D call. The CDR3 runs 13 residues. CDR1 and CDR2 (germline): MNHEY, SMNVEV (reference sequence). The V gene lost 2 bases and the J gene lost 9 bases, with 8 bases spanning the gap. The CDR3 sequence: CASSLMISSPLHF. The CDR3 region has the DNA TGTGCCAGCAGTTTAATGATTAGTTCACCCCTCCACTTT.

This clone was detected only once. The V call is TRBV20-1, the J call TRBJ2-7, with D possibly TRBD2 on 5 matching bases. The CDR3 sequence is 10 residues long. Trimming took 3 bases from V and 7 from J, leaving 7 bases between them. From germline, CDR1 is DFQATT and CDR2 SNEGSKA (reference sequence). DNA for the CDR3: TGCAGTGCTAGTAGCGTAGAGCAGTACTTC. It is translated as CSASSVEQYF.

The genes are TRBV19 and TRBJ1-5, with D possibly matching TRBD1 (6 bases). The CDR3 length is 17 residues. Per the germline V gene, CDR1 is LNHDA and CDR2 is SQIVND (reference sequence). Trimming shortened V by 6 bases and J by 0 bases, and 18 bases separated the two germline ends. For the CDR3, the DNA is TGTGCCAGTAGCCTCAGGGCGGGGGGCCCTAGCAATCAGCCCCAGCATTTT. It encodes CASSLRAGGPSNQPQHF.

In this sample, this clone turned up once. The rearrangement joins TRBV27 to TRBJ1-1; D is uncertain. CDR1 MNHEY and CDR2 SMNVEV come from the germline V gene (reference sequence). CDR3 length: 17 amino acids. With 0 bases removed from V and 5 bases from J, the gap between germline ends came to 19 bases. The CDR3 DNA is TGTGCCAGCAGTTTATCCCCCAGTGAGGGCACTTGGACTGAAGCTTTCTTT. It specifies CASSLSPSEGTWTEAFF.

The chain employs TRBV7-9 and TRBJ2-3; 10 bases align to TRBD2. V lost 8 bases and J lost 1; bases outside the gene matches: 9. Per the germline V gene, CDR1 is SEHNR and CDR2 is FQNEAQ (reference sequence). CDR3 length: 16 residues. CDR3 sequence (DNA): TGTGCCAGCGGGCTAGCGGGGGAAGAACGCACAGATACGCAGTATTTT. It translates to CASGLAGEERTDTQYF.

This rearrangement joins TRBV11-2 to TRBJ2-3; 10 bases align to TRBD2. Trimming at V came to 0 bases and at J to 0 bases, leaving 6 bases not matched to a gene. The V gene's germline CDR1 is SGHAT and CDR2 FQNNGV. There are 18 residues in the CDR3. CDR3 amino acids: CASSLEAGGPGSTDTQYF. CDR3 nucleotides: TGTGCCAGCAGCTTAGAAGCGGGGGGGCCGGGGAGCACAGATACGCAGTATTTT.

The chain employs TRBV7-2 and TRBJ2-1, with D uncertain. Germline CDR1 and CDR2: SGHTA and FQGNSA. V lost 0 bases and J 5 bases, leaving 8 bases between the germline ends. CDR3 length equals 14 residues. The CDR3 coding sequence is TGTGCCAGCAGCTTAGCTACGGGCAACAATGAGCAGTTCTTC. Amino acid sequence: CASSLATGNNEQFF.

V is TRBV15 and J is TRBJ2-7; 12 bases are shared with TRBD2. V lost 1 base to trimming and J lost 1 base; unmatched junction nucleotides: 2. Germline lookup yields CDR1 LNHNV and CDR2 YYDKDF (reference sequence). The length of the CDR3 is 16 residues. The CDR3 sequence is CATSRGGLAGSYEQYF. The DNA of the CDR3 is TGTGCCACCAGCAGAGGAGGACTAGCGGGGTCCTACGAGCAGTACTTC.

This clone was counted a single time. The chain links TRBV11-2 to TRBJ2-7; TRBD1 matches 9 bases. V dropped 0 bases and J dropped 8; count of bases not matched to a gene: 8. The germline V gene has CDR1 SGHAT and CDR2 FQNNGV. CDR3 length: 15 amino acids. The CDR3 DNA is TGTGCCAGCAGCTTAGAAGCGGGACAGGGTCACCAGCAGTACTTC. Protein product: CASSLEAGQGHQQYF. Filled out from reference TRBV11-2 and TRBJ2-7, the complete variable domain reads EAGVAQSPRYKIIEKRQSVAFWCNPISGHATLYWYQQILGQGPKLLIQFQNNGVVDDSQLPKDRFSAERLKGVDSTLKIQPAKLEDSAVYLCASSLEAGQGHQQYFGPGTRLTVT.

The chain employs TRBV9 and TRBJ2-2; D remains unclear. The CDR3 runs to 12 residues. V was cut by 6 bases and J by 0 bases, with 3 bases left in between. Looked up from germline, CDR1 is SGDLS and CDR2 is YYNGEE. The CDR3 spells CASNPNTGELFF. The CDR3, as DNA: TGTGCCAGCAATCCGAACACCGGGGAGCTGTTTTTT.

The chain carries TRBV27 and TRBJ1-4; 7 bases line up with TRBD1. V lost 2 bases and J lost 13; bases outside the gene matches: 13. This CDR3 comprises 15 residues. CDR1 is MNHEY, CDR2 SMNVEV, per germline (reference sequence). The CDR3 bases are TGTGCCAGCAGTTTAACAGGGGCCCTCCCGGGGGGACTGTTTTTT. Its protein product is CASSLTGALPGGLFF.

The chain recombines TRBV27 with TRBJ1-2; 9 positions agree with TRBD1. The CDR3 sequence is 14 residues long. V shed 3 bases, J shed 6 bases, and the junction held 5 bases outside the gene matches. Germline V gene lookup returns CDR1 MNHEY and CDR2 SMNVEV (reference sequence). CDR3 amino acids: CASSLGQGMDGYTF. The CDR3 DNA follows: TGTGCCAGCAGTTTGGGACAGGGTATGGATGGCTACACCTTC.

In this sample, this clone turned up a few times. The CDR3 region is CASMGNTEAFF. CDR3 nucleotide sequence: TGTGCCAGTATGGGGAACACTGAAGCTTTCTTT. V is TRBV19 and J is TRBJ1-1; D gene ambiguous. From germline, CDR1 is LNHDA and CDR2 SQIVND (reference sequence). CDR3 size: 11 residues. The ends were cut back, 7 bases at V and 1 base at J, with 4 bases in the middle.

The chain links TRBV6-4 to TRBJ2-1; no clear D gene. The germline V gene has CDR1 MRHNA and CDR2 SNTAGT. The V end lost 0 bases, the J end lost 4 bases, and 4 bases lay between the germline ends. The CDR3 is made up of 13 amino acids. DNA for the CDR3: TGTGCCAGCAGTGACTCGGCGTACAATGAGCAGTTCTTC. Translating gives CASSDSAYNEQFF.

This chain uses TRBV28 with TRBJ1-2; D uncertain. Germline CDR1 MDHEN, CDR2 SYDVKM. The CDR3 has 14 amino acids. Trimming removed 1 base at V and 0 bases at J, with 6 bases between. CDR3 DNA sequence: TGTGCCAGCAGTTTATTGACTCCTAACTATGGCTACACCTTC. It specifies CASSLLTPNYGYTF.

In its sample, this clone was seen a few times. The rearrangement joins TRBV4-1 to TRBJ2-2; D possibly uses TRBD1 or TRBD2 (7 bases each). The germline V gene has CDR1 MGHRA and CDR2 YSYEKL. The CDR3 totals 14 residues. Trimming left V 11 bases short and J 2 bases short, with 15 bases between. The chain's CDR3 is CAGRQGLNTGELFF. In nucleotides, the CDR3 is TGCGCCGGCCGACAGGGACTAAACACCGGGGAGCTGTTTTTT.

The genes are TRBV29-1 and TRBJ1-2; D ambiguous. The CDR3 sequence is 11 residues long. The germline V gene has CDR1 SQVTM and CDR2 ANQGSEA. Trimming took 7 bases from V and 6 from J, leaving 12 bases between them. In DNA, the CDR3 is TGCAGCGCTGTTCGAAGAAATGGCTACACCTTC. This sequence encodes CSAVRRNGYTF.

This rearrangement joins TRBV28 to TRBJ2-5, with TRBD2 matching 8 bases. CDR1 is MDHEN, CDR2 SYDVKM, per germline. The J segment lost 1 base and the V segment lost 4 bases, leaving 5 bases of the junction unmatched. The CDR3 length is 15 residues. The CDR3 region has the DNA TGTGCCAGCAGTTCTTGGACTAGCACCCAAGAGACCCAGTACTTC. It encodes CASSSWTSTQETQYF. Drawing the rest from reference TRBV28 and TRBJ2-5, the complete variable domain is DVKVTQSSRYLVKRTGEKVFLECVQDMDHENMFWYRQDPGLGLRLIYFSYDVKMKEKGDIPEGYSVSREKKERFSLILESASTNQTSMYLCASSSWTSTQETQYFGPGTRLLVL.

This clone was seen only once. The chain carries TRBV25-1 and TRBJ1-6; D gene unclear. Germline V gene lookup returns CDR1 MGHDK and CDR2 SYGVNS. V was shortened by 4 bases and J by 8 bases, with 18 bases between the two germline ends. This CDR3 has 16 residues. CDR3 residues: CASSAPGVDGYSPLHF. As DNA, the CDR3 is TGTGCCAGCAGTGCCCCTGGGGTGGACGGTTATTCACCCCTCCACTTT.

J is TRBJ1-3 and V is TRBV4-1, with TRBD1 identical over 8 bases. After removal of 2 bases from V and 1 base from J, the junction contained 1 base not matched to a gene. Germline-derived CDR1 and CDR2 are MGHRA and YSYEKL. The CDR3 length is 15 residues. In DNA, the CDR3 is TGCGCCAGCAGCCAAAGGACAGGGTCTGGAAACACCATATATTTT. It is translated as CASSQRTGSGNTIYF.

This clone was counted once. The chain carries TRBV6-5 and TRBJ2-2; D ambiguous. The CDR3 is 14 residues long. V was clipped by 6 bases and J by 0 bases, with 8 bases between them. CDR1 and CDR2 from the germline V gene are MNHEY and SVGAGI. CDR3 bases: TGTGCCAGCAGGGGCAGCCCGAACACCGGGGAGCTGTTTTTT. Residues: CASRGSPNTGELFF.